The 23 T cell receptor beta chains in this list originate from one sample, sequenced in a study of blood T cell repertoires in COVID-19. Assay used: immunoSEQ multiplex PCR; TCRdb lists only in-frame clones, some missing. The sample has 190,000 or so clones, about 90% seen once. The sequencing input was PBMCs or T cells enriched from blood (not recorded which). These receptors all come from a woman between 18 and 29 years old who had recovered from COVID-19.

The CDR3 DNA reads TGTGCCAGCAGCCTGTGGGACAGGAGGGCCGAGCAGTACTTC. This sequence encodes CASSLWDRRAEQYF. This chain links TRBV27 with TRBJ2-7, with 8 nucleotides matching TRBD1. This CDR3 comprises 14 residues. The ends lost 6 bases at V and 6 bases at J; junction bases unmatched: 10. Germline-derived CDR1 and CDR2 are MNHEY and SMNVEV (reference sequence).

This sequence joins TRBV3-1 (or the pseudogene TRBV3-2) and TRBJ2-1; D is possibly TRBD2 (6 bases). This CDR3 has 12 amino acids. Germline loops: CDR1 LGHDT, CDR2 YNNKEL (reference sequence). The V gene lost 5 bases and the J gene lost 6 bases, with 8 bases spanning the gap. In DNA form, the CDR3 reads TGTGCCAGCAGCTGGGACTCCAATGAGCAGTTCTTC. It codes for CASSWDSNEQFF.

Written as DNA, the CDR3 is TGCAGCGTCCACCCCGGGGGGATGGGTTCGAACACTGAAGCTTTCTTT. Translation gives CSVHPGGMGSNTEAFF. The chain links TRBV29-1 to TRBJ1-1; perhaps TRBD1 as D (5 bases). The CDR3 runs to 16 residues. CDR1 is SQVTM, CDR2 ANQGSEA, per germline. The V end lost 6 bases, the J end lost 1 base, and 21 bases lay between the germline ends.

V is TRBV30 and J is TRBJ2-2; D gene uncertain. Germline V gene lookup returns CDR1 GTSNPN and CDR2 SVGIG (reference sequence). The germline V and J ends were trimmed by 3 bases and 5 bases, with 10 bases remaining between them. This CDR3 spans 13 amino acids. The CDR3 is CAWSVVDTGELFF. CDR3 in DNA: TGTGCCTGGAGCGTAGTAGATACCGGGGAGCTGTTTTTT.

The gene calls are TRBV28 and TRBJ2-7; TRBD1 might be the D (5 bases). The CDR3 consists of 15 residues. Trimming removed 5 bases from V and 5 bases from J, with 19 bases in between. The germline V gene has CDR1 MDHEN and CDR2 SYDVKM. DNA of the CDR3: TGTGCCAGCAGTCCCCGGCAGGGTACCCTCCACGAGCAGTACTTC. Protein sequence: CASSPRQGTLHEQYF.

The rearrangement joins TRBV12-5 to TRBJ2-1, with D unresolved. Germline assignment: CDR1 LGHNT and CDR2 FRNRAP. V lost 5 bases to trimming and J lost 8 bases, with 7 bases between them. CDR3 length equals 11 residues. Here the CDR3 reads CASGIYDEQFF. The CDR3 nucleotides are TGTGCTAGTGGTATATATGATGAGCAGTTCTTC.

This rearrangement joins TRBV18 to TRBJ1-5, with TRBD1 identical over 7 bases. Trimming took 1 base from V and 9 from J; bases not matched to a gene: 9. The length of the CDR3 is 15 residues. Germline CDR1 reads KGHSH; CDR2 reads LQKENI. The DNA of the CDR3 is TGTGCCAGCTCACCACAGGGGGCTACACGGCCGCCCCAGCATTTT. Its translation is CASSPQGATRPPQHF.

The chain uses TRBV6-5 and TRBJ1-5, with 7 bases matching TRBD1. The CDR3 totals 14 residues. Germline V lookup: CDR1 MNHEY, CDR2 SVGAGI. V was clipped by 6 bases and J by 7 bases; unmatched bases: 9. CDR3 in DNA: TGTGCCAGCAGCCCCTACAGGGGAGGCCAGCCCCAGCATTTT. Its protein is CASSPYRGGQPQHF.

The rearrangement links TRBV5-5 to TRBJ1-2; D is uncertain. CDR3 length: 13 residues. Germline V CDR1 and CDR2: SGHKS, YYEKEE (reference sequence). Trimming took off 3 bases at V and 3 bases at J, with 9 bases between the two ends. CDR3: CASSSGFDYGYTF. The CDR3 DNA sequence: TGTGCCAGCAGCTCGGGTTTTGACTATGGCTACACCTTC.

V usage is TRBV7-9 and J usage is TRBJ1-1; the D is unclear. Trimming pared 5 bases from V and 6 bases from J, leaving 10 bases between. Germline V gene data show CDR1 as SEHNR and CDR2 as FQNEAQ (reference sequence). The CDR3 totals 12 residues. The CDR3 region has the DNA TGTGCCAGCAGCCGCGATTCCGCTGAAGCTTTCTTT. Translation gives CASSRDSAEAFF.

As DNA, the CDR3 is TGTGCCAGTAGGGATGACCGGGGGGGCCCTTACAATGAGCAGTTCTTC. Amino acid sequence: CASRDDRGGPYNEQFF. The rearrangement joins TRBV19 to TRBJ2-1, with 8 bases matching TRBD2. V trimming: 6 bases; J trimming: 4 bases; junction bases outside the gene matches: 11. From germline, CDR1 is LNHDA and CDR2 SQIVND (reference sequence). CDR3 length equals 16 residues.

V is TRBV9 and J is TRBJ2-1; a weak D match, TRBD1 (5 bases). V was cut by 0 bases and J by 6 bases, with 7 bases left in between. In germline, CDR1 is SGDLS, CDR2 YYNGEE. The CDR3 runs to 13 residues. The CDR3 DNA sequence: TGTGCCAGCAGCGTAGGGGGCTCCAATGAGCAGTTCTTC. It codes for CASSVGGSNEQFF.

The CDR3 DNA sequence: TGCAGCGTTGAAGGAGATACTGAAGCTTTCTTT. It yields the protein CSVEGDTEAFF. The chain has TRBV29-1 and TRBJ1-1; D not resolved. Deletions cut 1 base from V and 5 bases from J, with 5 bases between. The V gene's germline CDR1 is SQVTM and CDR2 ANQGSEA. The CDR3 spans 11 residues. Filled out from reference TRBV29-1 and TRBJ1-1, the complete variable domain reads SAVISQKPSRDICQRGTSLTIQCQVDSQVTMMFWYRQQPGQSLTLIATANQGSEATYESGFVIDKFPISRPNLTFSTLTVSNMSPEDSSIYLCSVEGDTEAFFGQGTRLTVV.

This chain connects TRBV11-2 to TRBJ2-1, with 7 bases aligning to TRBD1. With V trimmed by 5 bases and J by 5 bases, 12 bases remained unmatched. The germline V gene has CDR1 SGHAT and CDR2 FQNNGV. The CDR3 is 16 amino acids. The CDR3 loop reads CASSPLGTAIHNEQFF. The CDR3 nucleotides are TGTGCCAGCAGCCCCTTGGGGACAGCGATCCACAATGAGCAGTTCTTC. The full variable domain, its missing parts supplied by reference TRBV11-2 and TRBJ2-1, is EAGVAQSPRYKIIEKRQSVAFWCNPISGHATLYWYQQILGQGPKLLIQFQNNGVVDDSQLPKDRFSAERLKGVDSTLKIQPAKLEDSAVYLCASSPLGTAIHNEQFFGPGTRLTVL.

The chain recombines TRBV2 with TRBJ2-2; the match to TRBD2 covers 8 bases. CDR1 is SNHLY, CDR2 FYNNEI, per germline. V was pared by 0 bases and J by 0 bases, with 12 bases of the junction left unmatched. The CDR3 totals 20 residues. The DNA for the CDR3 is TGTGCCAGCAGTGAAGCGGGCACTTGGGCGGGGGGCGCGAACACCGGGGAGCTGTTTTTT. Protein: CASSEAGTWAGGANTGELFF.

The chain links TRBV7-6 to TRBJ1-2, with 12 bases fitting TRBD1. The CDR3 consists of 17 residues. Germline CDR1 SGHVS, CDR2 FNYEAQ. V was clipped by 6 bases and J by 3 bases; unmatched bases: 11. The CDR3 is CASSFGTGGAGDYGYTF. The CDR3 nucleotides are TGTGCCAGCAGTTTCGGGACAGGGGGCGCGGGGGACTATGGCTACACCTTC. The full variable domain, rest sourced from reference TRBV7-6 and TRBJ1-2, is GAGVSQSPRYKVTKRGQDVALRCDPISGHVSLYWYRQALGQGPEFLTYFNYEAQQDKSGLPNDRFSAERPEGSISTLTIQRTEQRDSAMYRCASSFGTGGAGDYGYTFGSGTRLTVV.

In this sample, this clone turned up a few times. V is TRBV12-3 or TRBV12-4 and J is TRBJ1-2; a weak D match, TRBD1 (6 bases). V shed 3 bases and J shed 8 bases, with 10 bases lying between them. The CDR3 contains 12 residues. DNA of the CDR3: TGTGCCAGCAGTTTTACAGGGCAGGGCTACACCTTC. It yields the protein CASSFTGQGYTF.

The chain recombines TRBV15 with TRBJ2-7; 7 bases fit TRBD2. The CDR3 has 16 residues. Trimming removed 0 bases from V and 0 bases from J; junction bases left unmatched: 5. Looked up from germline, CDR1 is LNHNV and CDR2 is YYDKDF (reference sequence). The CDR3 is CATSRDLASGSYEQYF. For the CDR3, the DNA is TGTGCCACCAGCAGAGATCTGGCTAGCGGCTCCTACGAGCAGTACTTC. Based on the CDR3 plus reference TRBV15 and TRBJ2-7, the full variable domain is DAMVIQNPRYQVTQFGKPVTLSCSQTLNHNVMYWYQQKSSQAPKLLFHYYDKDFNNEADTPDNFQSRRPNTSFCFLDIRSPGLGDTAMYLCATSRDLASGSYEQYFGPGTRLTVT.

This clone was seen just once. The genes are TRBV30 and TRBJ1-1; 9 bases line up with TRBD1. The V and J ends lost 2 bases and 1 base, in that order; junction bases with no gene match: 11. Per germline, CDR1 GTSNPN and CDR2 SVGIG (reference sequence). This CDR3 contains 17 residues. CDR3 DNA: TGTGCCTGGAGTCCTACAGGGGGCAGGGGGTGGAACACTGAAGCTTTCTTT. Residues: CAWSPTGGRGWNTEAFF.

V gene TRBV6-5 combines with J gene TRBJ2-5, with TRBD2 identical over 8 bases. The CDR3 covers 15 residues. CDR1 MNHEY and CDR2 SVGAGI come from the germline V gene. The V and J ends lost 8 bases and 0 bases, in that order; junction bases with no gene match: 8. CDR3 protein: CASGETSDYQETQYF. In DNA form, the CDR3 reads TGTGCCAGCGGGGAGACTAGCGACTACCAAGAGACCCAGTACTTC.

The chain carries TRBV23-1 and TRBJ2-5; no reliable D call. TRBV23-1 falls under the ORF class, with uncertain function. Trimming removed 2 bases from V and 3 bases from J, with 7 bases in between. The CDR3 contains 13 residues. CDR3 coding DNA: TGCGCCAGCAGTCAAGAGGATAAAGAGACCCAGTACTTC. Protein sequence: CASSQEDKETQYF.

The chain links TRBV4-1 to TRBJ1-2; no firm D call. Looked up from germline, CDR1 is MGHRA and CDR2 is YSYEKL. The length of the CDR3 is 13 residues. Trimming left V 2 bases short and J 6 bases short, with 10 bases between. The CDR3 loop reads CASSQLYSHGYTF. In DNA, the CDR3 is TGCGCCAGCAGCCAATTGTACAGTCATGGCTACACCTTC.

The chain couples TRBV6-5 to TRBJ2-2, with D tentatively TRBD1 (6 bases). Between the trimmed V and J ends, which lost 8 bases and 3 bases, there was a span of 13 bases. The CDR3 covers 14 residues. The V gene's germline CDR1 is MNHEY and CDR2 SVGAGI. CDR3 in amino acids: CASPTGKYTGELFF. DNA for the CDR3: TGTGCCAGCCCCACAGGGAAGTACACCGGGGAGCTGTTTTTT.